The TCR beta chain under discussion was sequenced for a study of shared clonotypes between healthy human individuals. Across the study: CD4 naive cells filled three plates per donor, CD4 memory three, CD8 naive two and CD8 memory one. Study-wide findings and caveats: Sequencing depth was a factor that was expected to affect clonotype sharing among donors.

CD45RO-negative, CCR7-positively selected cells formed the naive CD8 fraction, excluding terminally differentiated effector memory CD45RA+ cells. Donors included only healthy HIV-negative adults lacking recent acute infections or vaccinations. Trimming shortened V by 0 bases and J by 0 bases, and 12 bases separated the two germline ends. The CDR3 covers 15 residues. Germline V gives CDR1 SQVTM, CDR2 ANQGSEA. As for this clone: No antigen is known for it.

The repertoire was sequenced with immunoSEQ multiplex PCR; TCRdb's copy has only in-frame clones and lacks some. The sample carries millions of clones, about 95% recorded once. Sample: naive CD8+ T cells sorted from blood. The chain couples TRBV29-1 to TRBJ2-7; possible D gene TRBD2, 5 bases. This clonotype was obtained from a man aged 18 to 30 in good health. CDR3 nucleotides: TGCAGCGTTGAAGACCGGGCGGGTTACTCCTACGAGCAGTACTTC. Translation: CSVEDRAGYSYEQYF.